The 3 T cell receptor beta chains below all came from one sample that was sequenced in a study of blood T cells in healthy people across ages. The use of a sample-barcoded 5' primer and a J-beta primer mix characterized a second PCR of about 7 to 12 cycles. MiXCR was run by TCRdb on the 5' RACE reads, yielding one entry per CDR3 protein. The table shows approximately 1,700,000 distinct CDR3 sequences, with about 39% occurring only once. The sequenced sample consisted of blood. The receptors were sampled from a human donor in good health.

This rearrangement joins TRBV30 to TRBJ1-5; D not resolved. The V end was cut by 0 bases, the J end by 6 bases, with 9 bases between. The CDR3 covers 13 residues. Germline V gives CDR1 GTSNPN, CDR2 SVGIG (reference sequence). CDR3 nucleotides: TGTGCCTGGAGTGTTAGGGTTGGTCAGCCCCAGCATTTT. Its translation is CAWSVRVGQPQHF.

The table lists this clonotype with many counts. One end of the junction fails to match germline, which may point to a read error. The chain combines TRBV7-2 with TRBJ2-5, with TRBD2 matching over 8 bases. Germline CDR1 is SGHTA and CDR2 is FQGNSA. The CDR3 has 15 residues. The CDR3: CASSLGGGPQETQYF. The CDR3 DNA reads TGTGCCAGCAGTTTAGGCGGGGGGCCTCAAGAGACCCAGTACTTC.

This clonotype was recorded a few times. The chain carries TRBV6-4 and TRBJ1-4, with 7 bases lining up with TRBD1. J gave up 8 bases and V 9 bases, and 9 bases lay outside the gene matches. CDR1 MRHNA and CDR2 SNTAGT come from the germline V gene. The CDR3 runs to 13 residues. The CDR3 DNA is TGTGCCAGTCGACAGGGCGGGTTGGAAAAACTGTTTTTT. Amino acid sequence: CASRQGGLEKLFF.